Listed here is a single TCR beta chain. The clone's antigen remains unknown. Per-nucleotide qualities are absent, and no much larger clonotype sits a single base away. The CDR3 numbers 13 residues from cysteine through phenylalanine. The DNA shown is the 39-base CDR3, in frame from base 1. Taken from the germline V gene, the CDR1 and CDR2 loops are SGHAT and FQNNGV. Between the V and J ends, shortened by 0 bases and 3 bases respectively, the junction contains 5 bases. Samples from volunteer blood donors who had recovered from COVID-19 were contributed by a second Seattle source. Each collaborating institution followed its own protocols to collect whole blood in K2EDTA tubes. Collaborator samples were shipped for TCRbeta analysis as frozen whole blood, isolated PBMCs, or DNA extracted from either sample type. This record comes from a study of blood T cell repertoires in COVID-19 (dated by TCRdb to about 2020). At the level of the whole study: The collaborator samples originated in the United States, Italy and Spain and spanned the acute and convalescent phases of COVID-19. Where HLA class I and class II types were available, the types were taken from metadata supplied by the sample provider, not from assay-based typing. Samples were obtained from the ongoing ImmuneRACE study (first 160 participants) and from approximately 1,200 subjects provided by 6 global collaborators. Subjects who had been exposed to COVID-19, were actively infected with it, or had recovered from it provided the deeply sampled blood TCRbeta repertoires that made up the dataset. Nearly every sample came with metadata listing a de-identified subject ID, COVID-19 status, age in years and sex. The prospective study material was composed of cDNA or gDNA derived from T cells, B-cell-depleted T cells, or PBMCs. A freely available public database, intended as a resource for researchers studying the immune response to SARS-CoV-2, is where the repertoires were released. What the work shows at the level of the full study, not this receptor alone: The amount of clinical and demographic metadata varied by source and participant and was provided uncurated.

TCRbeta CDR3 regions were amplified from genomic DNA by means of the immunoSEQ Assay, a bias-controlled multiplex PCR. Processing in the source paper ran as follows. Within the assay, amplification of reference gene primers was used to estimate how many nucleated cells each sample contained. Sequence reads were collapsed and filtered to measure the absolute abundance of every unique TCRbeta CDR3 rearrangement. For each sample, productive Simpson clonality was calculated as the square root of Simpson's diversity index across productive rearrangements. As stored in TCRdb, this immuneACCESS dataset retains in-frame rearrangements with V and J assigned. A fraction of the clones does not appear; measured against another copy, unresolved V genes explain less than half of the discrepancy, and the remainder lacks a known reason. That table is the source of V, J and clone size, and D and trimming were worked out from the DNA. The sample has under 300,000 clones on record, about 88% of them singletons. In total, the top ten clones hold about 4.5% of the sample.

The V and J segments used are TRBV11-2 and TRBJ1-1; a confident D gene designation cannot be given. The source of this sequence is a woman in her thirties or forties who had recovered from COVID-19. Material for sequencing was peripheral blood. The encoded CDR3 is CASSLEPDTEAFF. The DNA is as follows: TGTGCCAGCAGCTTAGAACCAGACACTGAAGCTTTCTTT. Reference TRBV11-2 and TRBJ1-1 proteins supply the regions before and after the CDR3; the full variable domain is: EAGVAQSPRYKIIEKRQSVAFWCNPISGHATLYWYQQILGQGPKLLIQFQNNGVVDDSQLPKDRFSAERLKGVDSTLKIQPAKLEDSAVYLCASSLEPDTEAFFGQGTRLTVV.